Below are 17 T cell receptor beta chains sequenced from a single sample in a study of T cell responses to AZD1222 COVID-19 vaccine. Only in-frame clones appear in the TCRdb table, and some are missing; sequencing was by immunoSEQ multiplex PCR. The data show 120,000 or so clones, about 87% seen once. Sequenced here: peripheral blood, sampled on day 0 of AZD1222 vaccination. The receptors shown here come from an adult in good health.

The CDR3 DNA is TGTGCCAGCAGGACAGGGGGCTGGGGTAATCAGCCCCAGCATTTT. It encodes CASRTGGWGNQPQHF. The chain joins TRBV5-8 to TRBJ1-5; 10 bases line up with TRBD1. The CDR3 is 15 amino acids. Germline V CDR1 and CDR2: SGHTS, YDEGEE. J was trimmed by 4 bases and V by 5 bases; bases with no gene match: 6. Together with reference TRBV5-8 and TRBJ1-5, the CDR3 gives the full variable domain: EAGVTQSPTHLIKTRGQQATLRCSPISGHTSVYWYQQALGLGLQFLLWYDEGEERNRGNFPPRFSGRQFPNYSSELNVNALELEDSALYLCASRTGGWGNQPQHFGDGTRLSIL.

This clone was detected only a few times. The chain has TRBV4-2 and TRBJ2-1, with D possibly being TRBD1 (6 bases). Germline V gene data show CDR1 as LGHNA and CDR2 as YNFKEQ. V was shortened by 1 base and J by 5 bases, with 9 bases between the two germline ends. This CDR3 is built from 14 residues. CDR3 sequence reads: CASSQVGGNNEQFF. The CDR3 bases are TGTGCCAGCAGCCAAGTTGGGGGCAACAATGAGCAGTTCTTC.

This chain joins TRBV10-2 and TRBJ2-1; TRBD1 agrees at 7 bases. After removal of 6 bases from V and 4 bases from J, the junction contained 9 bases not matched to a gene. This CDR3 comprises 15 residues. CDR1 is WSHSY and CDR2 is SAAADI in the germline V gene. Here the CDR3 DNA reads TGCGCCAGCAGCACCTCGGGACAGAAATACAATGAGCAGTTCTTC. Protein product: CASSTSGQKYNEQFF.

This chain connects TRBV5-1 to TRBJ1-1, with D uncertain. The CDR3 contains 13 residues. Germline CDR1 SGHRS, CDR2 YFSETQ. Trimming took off 0 bases at V and 4 bases at J, with 7 bases between the two ends. The CDR3 here is CASSLGPGTEAFF. The DNA for the CDR3 is TGCGCCAGCAGCTTGGGCCCGGGCACTGAAGCTTTCTTT. The variable domain in full, with the rest retrieved from reference TRBV5-1 and TRBJ1-1, is KAGVTQTPRYLIKTRGQQVTLSCSPISGHRSVSWYQQTPGQGLQFLFEYFSETQRNKGNFPGRFSGRQFSNSRSEMNVSTLELGDSALYLCASSLGPGTEAFFGQGTRLTVV.

The rearrangement uses TRBV6-1 and TRBJ1-6, with D possibly TRBD1 on 6 matching bases. The CDR3 length is 12 residues. V was trimmed by 3 bases and J by 10 bases, leaving 7 bases between them. CDR1 and CDR2 (germline): MNHNS, SASEGT. Here the CDR3 DNA reads TGTGCCAGCAGTGACAGGGGATCACCCCTCCACTTT. Its protein is CASSDRGSPLHF.

This rearrangement joins TRBV6-5 to TRBJ2-7, with a weak D call TRBD1 (6 bases). The CDR3 totals 13 residues. CDR1 and CDR2 from the germline V gene are MNHEY and SVGAGI. Trimming removed 2 bases from V and 2 bases from J, with 7 bases in between. The CDR3 region has the DNA TGTGCCAGCAGTTACGCAGGGGCCTACGAGCAGTACTTC. It translates to CASSYAGAYEQYF.

The J gene is TRBJ1-1, the V gene TRBV30; D unclear. The CDR3 consists of 17 residues. The germline gives CDR1 GTSNPN, CDR2 SVGIG (reference sequence). The V end lost 0 bases, the J end lost 1 base, and 18 bases lay between the germline ends. The CDR3 nucleotides are TGTGCCTGGAGTGTACAATCCGGGATTGGTCCGAACACTGAAGCTTTCTTT. Protein sequence: CAWSVQSGIGPNTEAFF.

The chain couples TRBV11-3 to TRBJ2-1; 11 positions match TRBD2. Unmatched junction bases numbered 5, after V lost 6 bases and J lost 7 bases. Germline CDR1 SGHNT, CDR2 YENEEA. The CDR3 length is 14 residues. The CDR3 here is CASSILAGANEQFF. CDR3 coding DNA: TGTGCCAGCAGTATACTAGCGGGAGCGAATGAGCAGTTCTTC. Combining the CDR3 with reference TRBV11-3 and TRBJ2-1 gives the whole variable domain EAGVVQSPRYKIIEKKQPVAFWCNPISGHNTLYWYLQNLGQGPELLIRYENEEAVDDSQLPKDRFSAERLKGVDSTLKIQPAELGDSAVYLCASSILAGANEQFFGPGTRLTVL.

Written as DNA, the CDR3 is TGTGCCAGCAGTTTATTCCAGGATGGATCCTCTAACTATGGCTACACCTTC. This codes for CASSLFQDGSSNYGYTF. V gene TRBV28 combines with J gene TRBJ1-2; D is undetermined. This CDR3 is built from 17 residues. V gave up 1 base and J gave up 0 bases, with 15 bases separating them. Germline loops: CDR1 MDHEN, CDR2 SYDVKM.

This clone appeared a single time. The CDR3 protein is CASSITGTGHYEQYF. Written as DNA, the CDR3 is TGTGCCAGCAGTATAACCGGGACAGGTCACTACGAGCAGTACTTC. This chain uses TRBV6-5 with TRBJ2-7; 8 bases match TRBD1. In germline, CDR1 is MNHEY, CDR2 SVGAGI. The CDR3 is 15 residues long. V lost 5 bases to trimming and J lost 3 bases; unmatched junction nucleotides: 9.

The chain carries TRBV7-6 and TRBJ1-2; 9 bases map to TRBD1. J gave up 2 bases and V 1 base, and 8 bases lay outside the gene matches. The CDR3 length is 17 residues. Looked up from germline, CDR1 is SGHVS and CDR2 is FNYEAQ. The CDR3 nucleotides read TGTGCCAGCAGCTTAGGGCGATGGGACAGGGCGAACTATGGCTACACCTTC. It specifies CASSLGRWDRANYGYTF.

The chain links TRBV5-1 to TRBJ1-6, with a tentative D call TRBD1 (6 bases). This CDR3 spans 15 amino acids. The germline gives CDR1 SGHRS, CDR2 YFSETQ. V dropped 5 bases and J dropped 3 bases, with 12 bases sitting between them. The CDR3 reads CASRPGQNYNSPLHF. The CDR3 DNA reads TGCGCCAGCAGGCCCGGACAGAACTATAATTCACCCCTCCACTTT.

The chain has TRBV19 and TRBJ1-5; 7 nucleotides match TRBD1. The CDR3 loop spans 15 amino acids. Per germline, CDR1 LNHDA and CDR2 SQIVND (reference sequence). The junction had 11 bases not matched to a gene; V was cut back by 5 bases and J by 7 bases. The CDR3 reads CASSLRAGGGQPQHF. The CDR3 bases are TGTGCCAGTAGTCTAAGAGCAGGGGGGGGCCAGCCCCAGCATTTT.

The V and J genes are TRBV30 and TRBJ1-1; possibly TRBD1 for D (5 bases). In germline, CDR1 is GTSNPN, CDR2 SVGIG (reference sequence). This CDR3 has 13 amino acids. V gave up 5 bases and J gave up 1 base, with 11 bases separating them. This CDR3 reads CAWGGSGNTEAFF. The CDR3 DNA sequence: TGTGCCTGGGGGGGGTCGGGGAACACTGAAGCTTTCTTT. The full variable domain, completed using reference TRBV30 and TRBJ1-1, is SQTIHQWPATLVQPVGSPLSLECTVEGTSNPNLYWYRQAAGRGLQLLFYSVGIGQISSEVPQNLSASRPQDRQFILSSKKLLLSDSGFYLCAWGGSGNTEAFFGQGTRLTVV.

J is TRBJ1-4 and V is TRBV10-1; weak D call: TRBD1 (5 bases). The V gene's germline CDR1 is WNHNN and CDR2 SYGVQD (reference sequence). This CDR3 region has 16 residues. V lost 6 bases and J lost 4, with 18 bases in between. The CDR3: CASRPGKGTDNEKLFF. The DNA of the CDR3 is TGCGCCAGCAGGCCCGGGAAAGGGACGGATAATGAAAAACTGTTTTTT.

The V call is TRBV27, the J call TRBJ2-3; 11 bases line up with TRBD1. Unmatched junction bases numbered 5, after V lost 4 bases and J lost 5 bases. This CDR3 region has 15 residues. From germline, CDR1 is MNHEY and CDR2 SMNVEV (reference sequence). CDR3 sequence: CASSSTGTGGDTQYF. In DNA, the CDR3 is TGTGCCAGCAGTTCCACCGGGACAGGGGGAGATACGCAGTATTTT.

The chain combines TRBV5-6 with TRBJ1-2, with 8 bases aligning to TRBD1. J gave up 1 base and V 3 bases, and 2 bases lay outside the gene matches. CDR1 is SGHDT, CDR2 YYEEEE, per germline. The CDR3 contains 14 residues. The CDR3 sequence: CASSWTGINYGYTF. In DNA form, the CDR3 reads TGTGCCAGCAGCTGGACAGGGATTAACTATGGCTACACCTTC.